A selection of T cell receptor beta chains follows, all from one sample in a study of Ad26.COV2.S vaccination and SARS-CoV-2 variants. TCRdb keeps only in-frame clones here, not all; method: immunoSEQ multiplex PCR. Altogether roughly 400,000 clones are present, 89% being singletons, with the ten largest covering 1.9%. The input for sequencing was peripheral blood, taken in a trial of Ad26.COV2.S vaccine versus placebo. These TCRs come from a person aged 18-65 years who received the Ad26.COV2.S COVID-19 vaccine or a placebo. Each CDR3 is given with its conserved first and last residue. The order of the fields is D gene, clone size, J gene, V gene, CDR3 DNA, CDR3 protein. The D gene is left open where the match is weak. Only some rows state a clone size, as once, few, many or a class for expanded clones.

D gene: TRBD1; clone size: .; J gene: TRBJ2-1; V gene: TRBV24-1; CDR3 DNA: TGTGCCACCAGTCGGACAGGGAATGAGCAGTTCTTC; CDR3 protein: CATSRTGNEQFF
D gene: .; clone size: .; J gene: TRBJ2-5; V gene: TRBV18; CDR3 DNA: TGTGCCAGCTCACCAACCCAAGAGACCCAGTACTTC; CDR3 protein: CASSPTQETQYF
D gene: TRBD2; clone size: .; J gene: TRBJ2-3; V gene: TRBV5-4; CDR3 DNA: TGTGCCAGCAGCTTGCTAACTAGCGGGGGACTCACAGATACGCAGTATTTT; CDR3 protein: CASSLLTSGGLTDTQYF
D gene: .; clone size: once; J gene: TRBJ2-2; V gene: TRBV13; CDR3 DNA: TGTGCCAGCAGCCCTCGGGACTTCCCCCGGGAGCTGTTTTTT; CDR3 protein: CASSPRDFPRELFF
D gene: .; clone size: .; J gene: TRBJ2-3; V gene: TRBV9; CDR3 DNA: TGTGCCAGCAGCGTAGGTCTGGCCCCGGATACGCAGTATTTT; CDR3 protein: CASSVGLAPDTQYF
D gene: .; clone size: .; J gene: TRBJ2-2; V gene: TRBV6-1; CDR3 DNA: TGTGCCAGCAGTGAAGTATATAAGACCGGGGAGCTGTTTTTT; CDR3 protein: CASSEVYKTGELFF
D gene: .; clone size: .; J gene: TRBJ1-2; V gene: TRBV27; CDR3 DNA: TGTGCCAGCAGTACAGGGACGAGGGGCTACACCTTC; CDR3 protein: CASSTGTRGYTF
D gene: .; clone size: once; J gene: TRBJ1-6; V gene: TRBV28; CDR3 DNA: TGTGCCAGCAGTTCTATCTTAAGCTCCTATAATTCACCCCTCCACTTT; CDR3 protein: CASSSILSSYNSPLHF
D gene: .; clone size: .; J gene: TRBJ2-5; V gene: TRBV6-5; CDR3 DNA: TGTGCCAGCAGGGACACGGAAGGGGAGACCCAGTACTTC; CDR3 protein: CASRDTEGETQYF
D gene: .; clone size: .; J gene: TRBJ1-1; V gene: TRBV6-1; CDR3 DNA: TGTGCCAGCAGTGAACGCAGGCCCAACACTGAAGCTTTCTTT; CDR3 protein: CASSERRPNTEAFF
D gene: .; clone size: .; J gene: TRBJ2-5; V gene: TRBV5-1; CDR3 DNA: TGCGCCAGCAGCTTGTATTCAGGGGAGATCGAGACCCAGTACTTC; CDR3 protein: CASSLYSGEIETQYF
D gene: TRBD2; clone size: .; J gene: TRBJ2-2; V gene: TRBV28; CDR3 DNA: TGTGCCAGCAGTTGGGGACTAGCATACGCCGGGGAGCTGTTTTTT; CDR3 protein: CASSWGLAYAGELFF
D gene: .; clone size: .; J gene: TRBJ2-5; V gene: TRBV10-3; CDR3 DNA: TGTGCCATCAGTGGGGCCGGGGGGACCCAGTACTTC; CDR3 protein: CAISGAGGTQYF
D gene: .; clone size: .; J gene: TRBJ2-7; V gene: TRBV30; CDR3 DNA: TGTGCCTGGAGTGAGCAGGCTGACTACGAGCAGTACTTC; CDR3 protein: CAWSEQADYEQYF
D gene: .; clone size: .; J gene: TRBJ2-5; V gene: TRBV5-4; CDR3 DNA: TGTGCCAGCAGCCCCGGGGTTTATAGCCAAGAGACCCAGTACTTC; CDR3 protein: CASSPGVYSQETQYF
D gene: .; clone size: .; J gene: TRBJ2-6; V gene: TRBV10-3; CDR3 DNA: TGTGCCATCAGTGAGGGGGCGGCTGGGGCCAACGTCCTGACTTTC; CDR3 protein: CAISEGAAGANVLTF
D gene: .; clone size: .; J gene: TRBJ2-3; V gene: TRBV5-1; CDR3 DNA: TGCGCCAGCAGCTTGGCGGGGACCAGGGGAATCAGCACAGATACGCAGTATTTT; CDR3 protein: CASSLAGTRGISTDTQYF
D gene: TRBD1; clone size: .; J gene: TRBJ1-2; V gene: TRBV5-6; CDR3 DNA: TGTGCCAGCAGCTCCCAGGGACAGGATTATGGCTACACCTTC; CDR3 protein: CASSSQGQDYGYTF
D gene: .; clone size: .; J gene: TRBJ1-1; V gene: TRBV24-1; CDR3 DNA: TGTGCCACCAGTTGGGGGACTGAAGCTTTCTTT; CDR3 protein: CATSWGTEAFF
D gene: .; clone size: once; J gene: TRBJ2-1; V gene: TRBV12-3/TRBV12-4; CDR3 DNA: TGTGCCAGCAGTTTTAGGAATGAGCAGTTCTTC; CDR3 protein: CASSFRNEQFF
D gene: .; clone size: .; J gene: TRBJ2-2; V gene: TRBV6-5; CDR3 DNA: TGTGCCAGCAGCAACACCGGGGAGCTGTTTTTT; CDR3 protein: CASSNTGELFF
D gene: .; clone size: .; J gene: TRBJ2-7; V gene: TRBV6-5; CDR3 DNA: TGTGCCAGCAGTCTAGGAAGGACCACGTACGAGCAGTACTTC; CDR3 protein: CASSLGRTTYEQYF
D gene: .; clone size: .; J gene: TRBJ2-5; V gene: TRBV11-2; CDR3 DNA: TGTGCCAGCAGCTCACTGTGGGGGGGCGCCGGGGAGACCCAGTACTTC; CDR3 protein: CASSSLWGGAGETQYF
D gene: TRBD2; clone size: .; J gene: TRBJ2-1; V gene: TRBV5-1; CDR3 DNA: TGCGCCAGCAGCTTGGACCCGGGATCGGGGGGTGAGCAGTTCTTC; CDR3 protein: CASSLDPGSGGEQFF
D gene: .; clone size: .; J gene: TRBJ2-3; V gene: TRBV4-2; CDR3 DNA: TGTGCCAGCAGCCAAGGAGAACGGGTGGATACGCAGTATTTT; CDR3 protein: CASSQGERVDTQYF
D gene: .; clone size: .; J gene: TRBJ2-7; V gene: TRBV12-5; CDR3 DNA: TGTGCTAGTGGCTCTACAGGGGGAGCGGGGGAGCAGTACTTC; CDR3 protein: CASGSTGGAGEQYF
D gene: TRBD2; clone size: .; J gene: TRBJ2-1; V gene: TRBV4-1; CDR3 DNA: TGCGCCAGCAGCCAACTAGCGGGAGTTGAGCAGTTCTTC; CDR3 protein: CASSQLAGVEQFF
D gene: .; clone size: .; J gene: TRBJ1-3; V gene: TRBV10-3; CDR3 DNA: TGTGCCATCTCGATCTCTGGAAACACCATATATTTT; CDR3 protein: CAISISGNTIYF
D gene: .; clone size: .; J gene: TRBJ2-1; V gene: TRBV7-3; CDR3 DNA: TGTGCCAGCAGCTTAACGCTAGTCGACGAGCAGTTCTTC; CDR3 protein: CASSLTLVDEQFF
D gene: .; clone size: once; J gene: TRBJ1-4; V gene: TRBV5-1; CDR3 DNA: TGCGCCAGCAGCCGCGGGGGGACGAATGAAAAACTGTTTTTT; CDR3 protein: CASSRGGTNEKLFF
D gene: TRBD1; clone size: .; J gene: TRBJ2-1; V gene: TRBV28; CDR3 DNA: TGTGCCACCGGGACAGACGACAATGAGCAGTTCTTC; CDR3 protein: CATGTDDNEQFF